This TCR beta chain was sequenced during a study of cytomegalovirus exposure and HLA in healthy donors. The primer mix had 60 Vbeta and 13 Jbeta primers. Only in-frame clones appear in the TCRdb table, and some are missing; sequencing was by immunoSEQ multiplex PCR. The sample shows 180,000 or so clones, just over 70% of them seen only once. V gave up 3 bases and J gave up 2 bases, with 7 bases separating them. Germline V CDR1 and CDR2: LNHDA, SQIVND (reference sequence). The CDR3 extends over 13 amino acids. Sequencing input: PBMCs. The rearrangement links TRBV19 to TRBJ1-2, with D possibly TRBD1 on 5 matching bases. The receptor comes from a human donor in good health. DNA of the CDR3: TGTGCCAGTAGTATTGACAGAAACTATGGCTACACCTTC. Translation: CASSIDRNYGYTF.